This T cell receptor (beta chain) was identified during a study of post-analysis software for immune sequencing data. Study information: Patients with relapsing-remitting, secondary progressive and progressive-relapsing multiple sclerosis courses were all represented.

Unique molecular identifiers were carried by the TCR beta cDNA libraries. From roughly 1 to 10 million T cells, roughly 540,000 cDNA molecules were obtained. TCRdb fed the PCR reads into MiXCR, producing one record per CDR3 protein. In the table there are 450,000 to 700,000 distinct CDR3 sequences, around 44% of which are singletons. The table lists this clonotype with a few counts. Its specificity is not known. Broader study findings: Multiple sclerosis patients showed significantly lower normalized Chao1 diversity than controls did. When the samples were clustered directly with F measure, those that had been prepared in the same batch showed strong co-clustering.

The TCR sequence derives from a girl aged 5-17 years with multiple sclerosis. Material: blood.

The CDR3 sequence is CASSSSGLASDTQYF. DNA of the CDR3: TGTGCCAGCAGTTCCTCGGGACTAGCGTCAGATACGCAGTATTTT. V and J are TRBV12-3 or TRBV12-4 and TRBJ2-3; 10 bases fit TRBD2. The CDR3 extends over 15 amino acids. Losses at the gene ends were 4 bases for V and 4 bases for J; bases not matched to a gene: 5.